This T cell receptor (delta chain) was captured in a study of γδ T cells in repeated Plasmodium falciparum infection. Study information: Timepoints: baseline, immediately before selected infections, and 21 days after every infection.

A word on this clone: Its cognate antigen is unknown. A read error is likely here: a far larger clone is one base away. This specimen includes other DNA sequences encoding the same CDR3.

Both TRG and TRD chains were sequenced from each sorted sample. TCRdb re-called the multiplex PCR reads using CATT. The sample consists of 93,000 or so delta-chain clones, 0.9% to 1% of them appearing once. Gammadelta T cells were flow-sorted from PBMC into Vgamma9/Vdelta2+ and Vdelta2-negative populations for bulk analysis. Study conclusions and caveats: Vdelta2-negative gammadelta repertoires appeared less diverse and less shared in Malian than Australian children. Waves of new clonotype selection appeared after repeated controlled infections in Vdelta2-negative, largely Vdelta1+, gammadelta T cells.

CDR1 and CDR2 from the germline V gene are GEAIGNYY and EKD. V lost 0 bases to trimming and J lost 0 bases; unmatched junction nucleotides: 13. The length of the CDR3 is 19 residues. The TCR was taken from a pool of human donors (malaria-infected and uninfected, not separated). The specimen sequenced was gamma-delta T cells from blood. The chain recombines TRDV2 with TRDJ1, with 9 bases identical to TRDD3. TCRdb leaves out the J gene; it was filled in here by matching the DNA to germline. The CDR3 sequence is CACDTSHPLGDKYTDKLIF. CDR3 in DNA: TGTGCCTGTGACACCTCTCACCCCTTGGGGGATAAGTACACCGATAAACTCATCTTT.